This TCR beta chain was sequenced for a study of early T cells in non-severe SARS-CoV-2 infection. Study summary: Whole-blood bulk RNA, unsorted, was sequenced, and chains were unpaired. Overall study findings and caveats: VDJdb matching skewed toward anti-spike CD8 responses, missing private and CD4 specificities.

Germline V lookup: CDR1 MNHNS, CDR2 SASEGT. The CDR3 consists of 14 residues. Trimming left V 6 bases short and J 2 bases short, with 10 bases between. Attached unique molecular identifiers marked individual cDNA molecules. TCRdb processed the 5' RACE reads anew with MiXCR; each CDR3 protein has one entry. Of 85,000 to 100,000 distinct CDR3 sequences in the sample, over 15% are singletons; the top ten hold around 5%. This clonotype has more than one count but fewer than ten. Its antigen is still unknown. This specimen was whole blood, taken at baseline. This rearrangement joins TRBV6-1 to TRBJ2-2; D gene uncertain. The sequence was collected from an adult who was a healthcare worker with PCR-confirmed SARS-CoV-2 infection or an uninfected control (not recorded which). The CDR3 sequence is CASRDDYNTGELFF. The CDR3 coding sequence is TGTGCCAGCAGGGACGATTACAACACCGGGGAGCTGTTTTTT.